Below, 17 T cell receptor beta chains from the same sample are listed, as sequenced in a study of cytomegalovirus exposure and HLA in healthy donors (dated 2017 in TCRdb). Library preparation was by the immunoSEQ multiplex PCR assay. For the multiplex PCR, a mixture combining 60 forward primers for TCR Vbeta segments and 13 reverse primers for TCR Jbeta segments was used. TCRdb carries this immuneACCESS record with in-frame sequences only. Its versions omit some clonotypes, under half of them owing to an unresolved V gene in the studies checked, with the rest unexplained. The sample has more than 150,000 clones on record, roughly 84% of them singletons. Together, the top ten hold around 0.21% of the sample. Sequenced material: PBMCs. These receptors all come from a girl under three years old in good health and CMV-seronegative.

V is TRBV7-8 and J is TRBJ1-2; no firm D call. V lost 5 bases and J 2 bases, leaving 12 bases between the germline ends. This CDR3 has 14 amino acids. The germline gives CDR1 SGHVS, CDR2 FQNEAQ. This CDR3 reads CASSPVAVNYGYTF. CDR3 bases: TGTGCCAGCAGCCCCGTGGCGGTCAACTATGGCTACACCTTC.

The chain combines TRBV4-3 with TRBJ1-2; 7 bases map to TRBD1. J was trimmed by 5 bases and V by 3 bases; bases with no gene match: 18. This CDR3 is 18 amino acids long. CDR1 LGHNA and CDR2 YSLEER come from the germline V gene. DNA of the CDR3: TGCGCCAGCAGCCAGAGCGGCTACGCGGGACAGACCTCTTATGGCTACACCTTC. Its protein product is CASSQSGYAGQTSYGYTF.

The V and J genes are TRBV5-6 and TRBJ2-1; 9 bases map to TRBD2. Per the germline V gene, CDR1 is SGHDT and CDR2 is YYEEEE. The J segment lost 7 bases and the V segment lost 2 bases, leaving 4 bases of the junction unmatched. The CDR3 contains 14 residues. The CDR3 nucleotides are TGTGCCAGCAGCTTCGGGCTAGCGGGGAATGAGCAGTTCTTC. It translates to CASSFGLAGNEQFF.

The chain combines TRBV6-1 with TRBJ2-7; D might be TRBD1 (6 bases). The V gene's germline CDR1 is MNHNS and CDR2 SASEGT. The length of the CDR3 is 14 residues. V lost 6 bases, J lost 4 bases, and 16 bases lay in between. The CDR3 region is CASSDVTGRYEQYF. Written as DNA, the CDR3 is TGTGCCAGCAGCGACGTTACAGGGAGATACGAGCAGTACTTC.

This rearrangement joins TRBV6-5 to TRBJ2-3; 11 bases match TRBD1. The CDR3 covers 14 residues. V dropped 7 bases and J dropped 3; count of bases not matched to a gene: 3. Germline loops: CDR1 MNHEY, CDR2 SVGAGI. The CDR3 spells CASTDRGRTDTQYF. CDR3 nucleotide sequence: TGTGCCAGCACGGACAGGGGGCGAACAGATACGCAGTATTTT.

The chain recombines TRBV19 with TRBJ1-4; D unresolved. V gave up 3 bases and J gave up 8 bases, with 10 bases separating them. CDR3 length equals 13 residues. Germline V lookup: CDR1 LNHDA, CDR2 SQIVND (reference sequence). CDR3 DNA: TGTGCCAGTAGTATTGGGCTTACAGAAAAACTGTTTTTT. This gives the protein CASSIGLTEKLFF.

The chain is built from TRBV5-4 and TRBJ1-5, with D hard to call. CDR3 size: 12 residues. Trimming took 3 bases from V and 7 from J, leaving 8 bases between them. CDR1 is SGHNT, CDR2 YYREEE, per germline (reference sequence). The CDR3 sequence: CASSYGNQPQHF. CDR3 in DNA: TGTGCCAGCAGCTACGGTAACCAGCCCCAGCATTTT. The whole variable domain, remainder taken from reference TRBV5-4 and TRBJ1-5, is ETGVTQSPTHLIKTRGQQVTLRCSSQSGHNTVSWYQQALGQGPQFIFQYYREEENGRGNFPPRFSGLQFPNYSSELNVNALELDDSALYLCASSYGNQPQHFGDGTRLSIL.

The chain links TRBV6-1 to TRBJ1-1; 7 nucleotides line up with TRBD1. Germline V gene lookup returns CDR1 MNHNS and CDR2 SASEGT. V lost 2 bases, J lost 8 bases, and 11 bases stayed unmatched. CDR3 size: 15 residues. CDR3 in DNA: TGTGCCAGCAGTGAACCCCGACAGGGAACGGGGGAAGCTTTCTTT. Protein product: CASSEPRQGTGEAFF.

This sequence joins TRBV7-9 and TRBJ1-4, with unresolved D. V was pared by 1 base and J by 6 bases, with 6 bases between. This CDR3 is 13 amino acids long. CDR1 is SEHNR and CDR2 is FQNEAQ in the germline V gene (reference sequence). CDR3 amino acids: CASSLGGDEKLFF. CDR3 DNA sequence: TGTGCCAGCAGCTTAGGCGGAGATGAAAAACTGTTTTTT. Combining the CDR3 with reference TRBV7-9 and TRBJ1-4 gives the whole variable domain DTGVSQNPRHKITKRGQNVTFRCDPISEHNRLYWYRQTLGQGPEFLTYFQNEAQLEKSRLLSDRFSAERPKGSFSTLEIQRTEQGDSAMYLCASSLGGDEKLFFGSGTQLSVL.

The rearrangement joins TRBV2 to TRBJ2-2, with TRBD2 as a possible D gene (6 bases). CDR3 length: 16 amino acids. V was shortened by 5 bases and J by 1 base, with 14 bases between the two germline ends. CDR1 and CDR2 (germline): SNHLY, FYNNEI. CDR3 residues: CASSPHRRGNTGELFF. In DNA, the CDR3 is TGTGCCAGCAGTCCCCACCGGAGGGGGAACACCGGGGAGCTGTTTTTT.

This clone has a single count. The J gene is TRBJ1-6, the V gene TRBV13, with a tentative D call TRBD1 (5 bases). Germline V gives CDR1 PRHDT, CDR2 FYEKMQ (reference sequence). Trimming shortened V by 4 bases and J by 7 bases, and 14 bases separated the two germline ends. The CDR3 spans 15 residues. The CDR3 loop is CASSYSGGRNSPLHF. As DNA, the CDR3 is TGTGCCAGCAGCTACTCCGGGGGAAGAAATTCACCCCTCCACTTT.

The J gene is TRBJ1-6, the V gene TRBV5-1; 8 bases map to TRBD1. CDR1 is SGHRS, CDR2 YFSETQ, per germline. The V gene end was trimmed by 0 bases and the J gene end by 5 bases; junction bases not matched to a gene: 4. The CDR3 length is 16 residues. The CDR3 region is CASSLATGGNNSPLHF. DNA of the CDR3: TGCGCCAGCAGCTTGGCCACAGGGGGTAATAATTCACCCCTCCACTTT.

The chain combines TRBV5-1 with TRBJ2-3; 9 bases line up with TRBD2. The CDR3 is made up of 17 amino acids. Germline-derived CDR1 and CDR2 are SGHRS and YFSETQ. The V segment lost 0 bases and the J segment 3 bases; nucleotides outside the gene matches: 8. Here the CDR3 DNA reads TGCGCCAGCAGCTTGGCCGTGGGAAGCGGGAGGACAGATACGCAGTATTTT. Translation gives CASSLAVGSGRTDTQYF.

This clone was found a few times. The V gene is TRBV30, the J gene TRBJ1-2, with 7 bases matching TRBD1. CDR1 and CDR2 from the germline V gene are GTSNPN and SVGIG (reference sequence). The CDR3 spans 14 residues. V trimming: 5 bases; J trimming: 3 bases; junction bases outside the gene matches: 9. This CDR3 reads CAWGPDRAHYGYTF. The CDR3 nucleotides are TGTGCCTGGGGACCCGACAGGGCCCACTATGGCTACACCTTC. The full variable domain, completed using reference TRBV30 and TRBJ1-2, is SQTIHQWPATLVQPVGSPLSLECTVEGTSNPNLYWYRQAAGRGLQLLFYSVGIGQISSEVPQNLSASRPQDRQFILSSKKLLLSDSGFYLCAWGPDRAHYGYTFGSGTRLTVV.

This clone came up a few times. The CDR3: CASSEQGSNQPQHF. Written as DNA, the CDR3 is TGTGCCAGTAGTGAACAGGGGAGCAATCAGCCCCAGCATTTT. The V and J genes are TRBV19 and TRBJ1-5, with 7 bases lining up with TRBD1. V shed 5 bases, J shed 1 base, and the junction held 2 bases outside the gene matches. CDR3 size: 14 residues. Germline assignment: CDR1 LNHDA and CDR2 SQIVND (reference sequence).

This chain uses TRBV11-1 with TRBJ2-7, with 7 bases fitting TRBD1. The length of the CDR3 is 16 residues. Germline V gives CDR1 SGHAT, CDR2 FQDESV (reference sequence). With 5 bases clipped from V and 3 bases from J, the junction kept 13 bases outside the gene matches. CDR3 sequence reads: CASSRRDSVNLYEQYF. The CDR3 region has the DNA TGTGCCAGCAGCCGCCGGGACAGCGTGAATCTCTACGAGCAGTACTTC.

This sequence joins TRBV5-1 and TRBJ2-3; tentative D call: TRBD2 (5 bases). Trimming took off 1 base at V and 2 bases at J, with 11 bases between the two ends. There are 15 residues in the CDR3. Germline CDR1 reads SGHRS; CDR2 reads YFSETQ. The DNA for the CDR3 is TGCGCCAGCAGCTTGCTGGACTTGTACACAGATACGCAGTATTTT. Translation: CASSLLDLYTDTQYF.